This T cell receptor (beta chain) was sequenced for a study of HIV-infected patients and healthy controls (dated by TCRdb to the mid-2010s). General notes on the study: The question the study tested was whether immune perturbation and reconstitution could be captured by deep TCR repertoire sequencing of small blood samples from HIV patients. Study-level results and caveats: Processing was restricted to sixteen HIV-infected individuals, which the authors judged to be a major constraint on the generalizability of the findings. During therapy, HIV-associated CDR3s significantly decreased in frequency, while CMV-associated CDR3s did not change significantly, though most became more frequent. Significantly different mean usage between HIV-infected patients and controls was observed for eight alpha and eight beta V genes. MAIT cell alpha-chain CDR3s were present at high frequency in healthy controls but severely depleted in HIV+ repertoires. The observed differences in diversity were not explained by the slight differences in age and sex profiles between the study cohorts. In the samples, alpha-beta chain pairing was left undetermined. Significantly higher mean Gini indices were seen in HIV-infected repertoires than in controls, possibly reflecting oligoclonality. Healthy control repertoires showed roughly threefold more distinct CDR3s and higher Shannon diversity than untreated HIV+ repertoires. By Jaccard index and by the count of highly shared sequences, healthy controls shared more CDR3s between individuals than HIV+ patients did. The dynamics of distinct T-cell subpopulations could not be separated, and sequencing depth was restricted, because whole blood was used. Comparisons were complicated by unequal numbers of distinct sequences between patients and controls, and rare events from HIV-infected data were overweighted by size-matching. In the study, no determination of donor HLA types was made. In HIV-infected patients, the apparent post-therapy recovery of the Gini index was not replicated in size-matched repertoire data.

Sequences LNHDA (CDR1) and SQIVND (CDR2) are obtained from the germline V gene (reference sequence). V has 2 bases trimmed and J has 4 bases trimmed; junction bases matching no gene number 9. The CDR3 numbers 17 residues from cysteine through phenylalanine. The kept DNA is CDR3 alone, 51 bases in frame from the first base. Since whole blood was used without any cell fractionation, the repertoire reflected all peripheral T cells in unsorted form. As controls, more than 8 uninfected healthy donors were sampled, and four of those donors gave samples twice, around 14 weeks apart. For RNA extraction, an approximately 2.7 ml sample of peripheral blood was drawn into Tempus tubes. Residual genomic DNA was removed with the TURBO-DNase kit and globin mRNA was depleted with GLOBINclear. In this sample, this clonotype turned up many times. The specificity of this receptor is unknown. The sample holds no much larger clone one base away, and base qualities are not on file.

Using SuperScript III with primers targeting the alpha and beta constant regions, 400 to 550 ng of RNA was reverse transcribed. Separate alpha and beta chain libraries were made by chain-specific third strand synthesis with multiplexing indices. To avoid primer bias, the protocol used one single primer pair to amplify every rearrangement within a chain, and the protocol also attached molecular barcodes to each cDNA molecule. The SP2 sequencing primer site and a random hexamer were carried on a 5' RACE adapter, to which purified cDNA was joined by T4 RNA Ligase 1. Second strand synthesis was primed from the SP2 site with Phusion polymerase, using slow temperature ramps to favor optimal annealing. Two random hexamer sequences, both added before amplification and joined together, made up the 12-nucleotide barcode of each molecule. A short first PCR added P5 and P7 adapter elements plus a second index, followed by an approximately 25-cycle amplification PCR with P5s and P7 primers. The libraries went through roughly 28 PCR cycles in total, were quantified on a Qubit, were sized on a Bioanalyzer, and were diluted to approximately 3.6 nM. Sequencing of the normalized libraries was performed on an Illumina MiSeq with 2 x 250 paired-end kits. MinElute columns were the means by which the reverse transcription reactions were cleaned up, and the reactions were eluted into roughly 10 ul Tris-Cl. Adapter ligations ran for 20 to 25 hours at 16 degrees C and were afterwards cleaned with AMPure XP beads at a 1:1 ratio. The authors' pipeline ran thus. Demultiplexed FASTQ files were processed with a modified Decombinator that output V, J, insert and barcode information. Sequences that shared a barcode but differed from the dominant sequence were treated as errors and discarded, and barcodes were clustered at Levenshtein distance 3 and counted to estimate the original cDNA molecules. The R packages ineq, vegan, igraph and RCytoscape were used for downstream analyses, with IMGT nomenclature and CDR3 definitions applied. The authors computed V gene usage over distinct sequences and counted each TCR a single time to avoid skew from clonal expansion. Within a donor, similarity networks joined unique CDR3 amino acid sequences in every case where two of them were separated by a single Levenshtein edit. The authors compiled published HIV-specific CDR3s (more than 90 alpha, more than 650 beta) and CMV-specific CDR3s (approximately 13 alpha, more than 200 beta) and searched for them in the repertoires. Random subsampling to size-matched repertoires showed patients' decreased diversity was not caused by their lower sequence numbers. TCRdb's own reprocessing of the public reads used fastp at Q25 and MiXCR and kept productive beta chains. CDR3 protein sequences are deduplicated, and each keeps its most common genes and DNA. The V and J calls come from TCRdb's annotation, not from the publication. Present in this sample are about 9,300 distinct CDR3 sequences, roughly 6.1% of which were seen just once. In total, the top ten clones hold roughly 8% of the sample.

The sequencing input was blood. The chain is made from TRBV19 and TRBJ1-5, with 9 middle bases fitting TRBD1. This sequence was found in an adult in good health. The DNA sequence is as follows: TGTGCCAGTAGTATAATCCCGCCGGGACAGGGAAATCAGCCCCAGCATTTT. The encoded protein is CASSIIPPGQGNQPQHF.